The 19 T cell receptor beta chains in this list originate from one sample, sequenced in a study of shared clonotypes between healthy human individuals. Libraries were prepared by immunoSEQ multiplex PCR; TCRdb keeps only in-frame clonotypes and omits some of them. The table has 800,000 to 1,200,000 clones, roughly 74% seen once. The sequenced sample consisted of memory CD4+ T cells from PBMCs. Subset indicated: CD45RA-negative fraction. All receptors come from a man younger than 30 in good health. Some clones in this sample may be carry-over from other donors' samples.

The rearrangement joins TRBV15 to TRBJ2-2; D might be TRBD1 or TRBD2, each matching 5 bases. V lost 5 bases, J lost 5 bases, and 18 bases lay in between. The CDR3 length is 16 residues. Germline CDR1 LNHNV, CDR2 YYDKDF (reference sequence). CDR3 nucleotide sequence: TGTGCCACCAGCCGAGGGACCGTGGGTGCTACCGGGGAGCTGTTTTTT. It translates to CATSRGTVGATGELFF.

The rearrangement links TRBV28 to TRBJ1-5; D possibly corresponds to TRBD1 (5 bases). V was shortened by 3 bases and J by 1 base, with 19 bases between the two germline ends. The CDR3 length is 18 residues. Germline V gene lookup returns CDR1 MDHEN and CDR2 SYDVKM. This CDR3 reads CASSFPGWTPQSNQPQHF. For the CDR3, the DNA is TGTGCCAGCAGTTTCCCGGGGTGGACACCCCAAAGCAATCAGCCCCAGCATTTT.

This clone was recorded only once. Additional DNA sequences in this sample encode the identical CDR3. The chain uses TRBV28 and TRBJ1-2; 9 bases are shared with TRBD1. The J segment lost 8 bases and the V segment lost 6 bases, leaving 10 bases of the junction unmatched. This CDR3 is 14 amino acids long. The V gene's germline CDR1 is MDHEN and CDR2 SYDVKM. The CDR3 spells CASSLEQGARGYTF. Here the CDR3 DNA reads TGTGCCAGCAGCTTAGAACAGGGGGCTCGGGGCTACACCTTC.

The chain joins TRBV11-2 to TRBJ2-1; no definite D call. The CDR3 is 14 residues long. Germline V CDR1 and CDR2: SGHAT, FQNNGV. Trimming took off 1 base at V and 4 bases at J, with 8 bases between the two ends. This CDR3 reads CASSLGGGYNEQFF. For the CDR3, the DNA is TGTGCCAGCAGCTTAGGAGGTGGGTACAATGAGCAGTTCTTC.

The chain combines TRBV6-5 with TRBJ1-5; D is possibly TRBD1 (6 bases). V lost 6 bases, J lost 5 bases, and 14 bases lay in between. Germline CDR1 and CDR2: MNHEY and SVGAGI. The CDR3 contains 14 residues. The CDR3 DNA reads as TGTGCCAGCAGACAACAGGGAGACGATCAGCCCCAGCATTTT. As protein: CASRQQGDDQPQHF.

In this sample, this clone turned up a few times. V gene TRBV11-2 combines with J gene TRBJ2-1; 10 bases align to TRBD2. The germline gives CDR1 SGHAT, CDR2 FQNNGV. The CDR3 totals 19 residues. The ends lost 1 base at V and 4 bases at J; junction bases unmatched: 13. CDR3 nucleotides: TGTGCCAGCAGCTTAGGTCTAAAGATTAGCGGGAGGAATTACAATGAGCAGTTCTTC. As protein: CASSLGLKISGRNYNEQFF.

A word on this clone: With a much larger clone just one base away, this may be a read error. The chain recombines TRBV4-3 with TRBJ1-1, with a weak D call TRBD1 (6 bases). The CDR3 has 15 residues. Germline V gene lookup returns CDR1 LGHNA and CDR2 YSLEER. In DNA, the CDR3 is TGCGCCAACAGCCTGGGGGGCCTACGGAACACTGAAGCTTTCTTT. Encoded protein: CANSLGGLRNTEAFF.

This chain joins TRBV5-8 and TRBJ2-7, with D perhaps matching TRBD1 (6 bases). This CDR3 comprises 16 residues. Looked up from germline, CDR1 is SGHTS and CDR2 is YDEGEE. The V end was cut by 5 bases, the J end by 2 bases, with 20 bases between. This CDR3 is CASRWGQGFVPYEQYF. Here the CDR3 DNA reads TGTGCCAGCAGGTGGGGGCAGGGATTCGTCCCCTACGAGCAGTACTTC.

This chain connects TRBV19 to TRBJ2-1, with D perhaps matching TRBD1 or TRBD2 (5 bases each). In germline, CDR1 is LNHDA, CDR2 SQIVND (reference sequence). The CDR3 covers 15 residues. The V end was cut by 3 bases, the J end by 8 bases, with 17 bases between. The CDR3 loop is CASSIVGLGADEQFF. CDR3 nucleotides: TGTGCCAGTAGTATTGTAGGACTTGGGGCCGATGAGCAGTTCTTC.

The chain recombines TRBV5-1 with TRBJ2-1; D remains unclear. Germline-derived CDR1 and CDR2 are SGHRS and YFSETQ. Trimming removed 9 bases at V and 6 bases at J, with 19 bases between. The CDR3 is made up of 14 amino acids. This CDR3 is CATADPRTANEQFF. The CDR3 nucleotides are TGCGCCACCGCAGACCCACGTACGGCCAATGAGCAGTTCTTC.

The chain's CDR3 is CASSLAPSGVFYEQYF. In DNA form, the CDR3 reads TGTGCCAGCAGCTTGGCACCTAGCGGGGTGTTCTACGAGCAGTACTTC. This chain connects TRBV5-5 to TRBJ2-7, with 9 bases matching TRBD2. CDR3 length: 16 amino acids. CDR1 is SGHKS, CDR2 YYEKEE, per germline (reference sequence). V shed 0 bases and J 3 bases; nucleotides not matched to a gene: 7.

The sample holds a few counts of this clone. This chain uses TRBV5-4 with TRBJ2-1; 8 bases match TRBD2. The V gene's germline CDR1 is SGHNT and CDR2 YYREEE (reference sequence). The V segment lost 2 bases and the J segment 7 bases; nucleotides outside the gene matches: 11. The CDR3 has 16 amino acids. The CDR3 bases are TGTGCCAGCAGCTTCACGGGACTAGTTTTGGGAAATGAGCAGTTCTTC. Residues: CASSFTGLVLGNEQFF.

The gene calls are TRBV2 and TRBJ2-7; perhaps TRBD2 as D (6 bases). Germline assignment: CDR1 SNHLY and CDR2 FYNNEI. The CDR3 totals 15 residues. Trimming removed 7 bases at V and 2 bases at J, with 18 bases between. The CDR3 loop reads CASTRSRDPAYEQYF. DNA for the CDR3: TGTGCCAGCACCCGCTCGCGGGATCCCGCCTACGAGCAGTACTTC.

The V and J genes are TRBV7-9 and TRBJ2-3; 9 nucleotides align to TRBD1. This CDR3 is 15 amino acids long. Trimming at V came to 7 bases and at J to 2 bases, leaving 7 bases not matched to a gene. CDR1 is SEHNR, CDR2 FQNEAQ, per germline (reference sequence). The CDR3 here is CASTEEQGATDTQYF. The CDR3 DNA reads TGTGCCAGCACCGAAGAACAGGGGGCCACAGATACGCAGTATTTT.

A few counts support this clone. With a much larger clone just one base away, this may be a read error. The chain carries TRBV6-5 and TRBJ2-7; D not resolved. Germline V lookup: CDR1 MNHEY, CDR2 SVGAGI. The CDR3 extends over 11 amino acids. V was pared by 6 bases and J by 0 bases, with 3 bases between. CDR3 DNA: TGTGCCAGCAGGACCTCCTACGAGCAGTACTTC. Its protein product is CASRTSYEQYF.

The rearrangement links TRBV5-4 to TRBJ2-5, with D unresolved. This CDR3 is built from 13 residues. V was clipped by 3 bases and J by 2 bases, with 8 bases between them. In germline, CDR1 is SGHNT, CDR2 YYREEE (reference sequence). DNA for the CDR3: TGTGCCAGCAGCTCCCCCAGGCAAGAGACCCAGTACTTC. This sequence encodes CASSSPRQETQYF.

There are a few counts of this clone. This chain joins TRBV10-3 and TRBJ1-1, with D perhaps matching TRBD1 (5 bases). The germline V gene has CDR1 ENHRY and CDR2 SYGVKD. There are 14 residues in the CDR3. V was pared by 5 bases and J by 7 bases, with 17 bases between. CDR3: CAISRQGEEGEAFF. CDR3 bases: TGTGCCATCAGTCGCCAGGGCGAGGAGGGTGAAGCTTTCTTT.

The V call is TRBV27, the J call TRBJ2-7; a possible D gene is TRBD2 (6 bases). The CDR3 loop spans 15 amino acids. Germline lookup yields CDR1 MNHEY and CDR2 SMNVEV (reference sequence). Trimming pared 1 base from V and 5 bases from J, leaving 15 bases between. This CDR3 is CASSLFMRDVDEQYF. CDR3 nucleotides: TGTGCCAGCAGTTTATTCATGCGGGACGTCGACGAGCAGTACTTC.

The V and J genes are TRBV6-5 and TRBJ1-2; 8 bases match TRBD1. J lost 4 bases, V lost 2 bases, and 6 bases had no gene match. The germline V gene has CDR1 MNHEY and CDR2 SVGAGI. The CDR3 is 15 residues long. The CDR3 region has the DNA TGTGCCAGCAGTTACAATGGACAGGGAGGCTATGGCTACACCTTC. Residues: CASSYNGQGGYGYTF.